A single sample gave rise to the 14 T cell receptor beta chains below, sequenced in a study of CD8 T cells in Susac syndrome (dated by TCRdb to between 2017 and 2020). Preparation of the library involved the immunoSEQ multiplex PCR assay. RNA was extracted using the RNeasy kit, and about 0.45 to 1 ug of the RNA was reverse transcribed with random hexamers. TCRdb reprocessing: public reads trimmed at Q25 with fastp, clones called with MiXCR, in-frame beta chains kept. Rows merge per CDR3 protein into single entries with the most common DNA and genes. The sample table holds about 250,000 distinct CDR3 sequences, of which 93% were seen once. The ten most abundant clones make up 0.07% to 0.09% of the sample. Sequenced sample: CD4+ T cells from PBMCs. The receptor source for this set is a human donor with multiple sclerosis.

The V gene is TRBV7-9, the J gene TRBJ2-7, with D uncertain. Looked up from germline, CDR1 is SEHNR and CDR2 is FQNEAQ (reference sequence). There are 13 residues in the CDR3. The V end lost 5 bases, the J end lost 4 bases, and 12 bases lay between the germline ends. The CDR3 sequence is CASSRIPGYEQYV. The CDR3 DNA follows: TGTGCCAGCAGCCGTATTCCTGGTTACGAGCAGTACGTC.

The chain employs TRBV30 and TRBJ1-2; a weak D match, TRBD1 (5 bases). The length of the CDR3 is 11 residues. V was pared by 8 bases and J by 3 bases, with 10 bases between. CDR1 and CDR2 (germline): GTSNPN, SVGIG (reference sequence). The CDR3 loop is CAAGDYYGYTF. CDR3 DNA: TGTGCCGCCGGGGACTACTATGGCTACACCTTC.

CDR3 coding DNA: TGTGCCAGCGCGACCCCACCGGCGGACATTCAGTACTTC. This translates into CASATPPADIQYF. The chain links TRBV3-1 to TRBJ2-4; D is uncertain. CDR1 is LGHDT, CDR2 YNNKEL, per germline (reference sequence). V was shortened by 8 bases and J by 8 bases, with 16 bases between the two germline ends. This CDR3 is 13 amino acids long.

CDR3 in DNA: TGTGCCAGCACCAAGACCAACGGCGCTGAAGCTTTCTTT. This gives the protein CASTKTNGAEAFF. The chain uses TRBV7-3 and TRBJ1-1; D is ambiguous. Trimming took 7 bases from V and 6 from J, leaving 15 bases between them. CDR3 length: 13 residues. Germline-derived CDR1 and CDR2 are SGHTA and FQGTGA.

The chain recombines TRBV7-3 with TRBJ2-2; D call uncertain. The CDR3 is 14 amino acids. Trimming took off 5 bases at V and 0 bases at J, with 7 bases between the two ends. Germline CDR1 and CDR2: SGHTA and FQGTGA. The chain's CDR3 is CASSMKTNTGELFF. The CDR3 DNA reads TGTGCCAGCAGCATGAAAACGAACACCGGGGAGCTGTTTTTT.

This clonotype was seen only once. A junction boundary mismatches the germline segment, possibly from a read error. The chain recombines TRBV24-1 with TRBJ2-2, with 7 bases aligning to TRBD2. Germline loops: CDR1 KGHDR, CDR2 SFDVKD. The CDR3 runs 18 residues. CDR3 DNA sequence: TGTGCCACCAGTGATTTTGCCAGCGGGGAATTCGACACCAGGGAGCTGTTTTTT. This sequence encodes CATSDFASGEFDTRELFF.

The V gene is TRBV25-1, the J gene TRBJ2-5, with 8 positions matching TRBD2. Germline trimming cut 0 bases from V and 4 bases from J; bases unmatched to any gene: 7. The CDR3 consists of 16 residues. The germline V gene has CDR1 MGHDK and CDR2 SYGVNS. The DNA of the CDR3 is TGTGCCAGCAGTGAATATGGAGCGGGAGTCCGAGAGACCCAGTACTTC. Its protein is CASSEYGAGVRETQYF.

The chain carries TRBV29-1 and TRBJ2-5; TRBD1 is a possible D gene (5 bases). The V gene's germline CDR1 is SQVTM and CDR2 ANQGSEA. The CDR3 runs 13 residues. V was trimmed by 4 bases and J by 5 bases, leaving 14 bases between them. The CDR3 protein is CSVASAGFETQYF. CDR3 sequence (DNA): TGCAGCGTTGCGTCGGCAGGGTTTGAGACCCAGTACTTC.

The DNA of the CDR3 is TGTGCCAGCAGCCAAGAAGGGGGTTCTGGGGAGACCCAGTACTTC. This translates into CASSQEGGSGETQYF. The rearrangement joins TRBV4-2 to TRBJ2-5; tentatively, D is TRBD1 (6 bases). The CDR3 loop spans 15 amino acids. Trimming took 0 bases from V and 5 from J, leaving 13 bases between them. Germline values: CDR1 LGHNA, CDR2 YNFKEQ.

The gene calls are TRBV7-2 and TRBJ2-6; D is ambiguous. V lost 1 base to trimming and J lost 3 bases, with 7 bases between them. The CDR3 runs to 15 residues. CDR1 SGHTA and CDR2 FQGNSA come from the germline V gene. CDR3 in DNA: TGTGCCAGCAGCTTAGACGGGTTTGGGGCCAACGTCCTGACTTTC. It encodes CASSLDGFGANVLTF.

The chain joins TRBV2 to TRBJ2-1; D gene ambiguous. Germline-derived CDR1 and CDR2 are SNHLY and FYNNEI. The V gene lost 0 bases and the J gene lost 2 bases, with 2 bases spanning the gap. This CDR3 spans 13 amino acids. CDR3 region: CASSEATYNEQFF. The CDR3 DNA sequence: TGTGCCAGCAGTGAAGCGACCTACAATGAGCAGTTCTTC.

The chain has TRBV7-6 and TRBJ1-4; TRBD1 aligns across 8 bases. This CDR3 spans 15 amino acids. The J segment lost 4 bases and the V segment lost 5 bases, leaving 6 bases of the junction unmatched. Germline assignment: CDR1 SGHVS and CDR2 FNYEAQ. The DNA for the CDR3 is TGTGCCAGCAGCCTCGGACAGGGCCTTAATGAAAAACTGTTTTTT. As protein: CASSLGQGLNEKLFF. Complete variable domain (other parts from reference TRBV7-6 and TRBJ1-4): GAGVSQSPRYKVTKRGQDVALRCDPISGHVSLYWYRQALGQGPEFLTYFNYEAQQDKSGLPNDRFSAERPEGSISTLTIQRTEQRDSAMYRCASSLGQGLNEKLFFGSGTQLSVL.

The chain is built from TRBV20-1 and TRBJ1-5, with D perhaps matching TRBD1 (6 bases). The germline V gene encodes CDR1 DFQATT and CDR2 SNEGSKA (reference sequence). The V end was cut by 2 bases, the J end by 3 bases, with 14 bases between. This CDR3 spans 15 amino acids. CDR3: CSARRGGALNQPQHF. The CDR3 nucleotides are TGCAGTGCTAGACGCGGGGGGGCCCTCAATCAGCCCCAGCATTTT.

The CDR3 region has the DNA TGTGCCTGGAGTAAGGGTGCTAGCGGGGGGGTCGGACAAGAGACCCAGTACTTC. This translates into CAWSKGASGGVGQETQYF. This chain connects TRBV30 to TRBJ2-5, with 12 bases that match TRBD2. CDR3 size: 18 residues. Trimming took 2 bases from V and 2 from J; bases not matched to a gene: 12. Per the germline V gene, CDR1 is GTSNPN and CDR2 is SVGIG (reference sequence).